The next 27 T cell receptor beta chains were all read from a single sample in a study of control samples from healthy donors and cancer patients. Only in-frame clones appear in the TCRdb table, and some are missing; sequencing was by immunoSEQ multiplex PCR. The table shows about 130,000 clones, with around 92% occurring only once. Sample: PBMCs. The receptors were gathered from a man aged 80 or over with head and neck cancer.

This chain connects TRBV27 to TRBJ1-2, with D perhaps TRBD1 (6 bases). The CDR3 covers 14 residues. In germline, CDR1 is MNHEY, CDR2 SMNVEV (reference sequence). V was cut by 6 bases and J by 7 bases, with 18 bases left in between. The DNA of the CDR3 is TGTGCCAGCAGCGACAGGTCGGGTGCGGGTGGCTACACCTTC. Its protein product is CASSDRSGAGGYTF.

The V gene is TRBV6-2 or TRBV6-3, the J gene TRBJ2-2, with a weak D call TRBD1 (8 bases). V lost 5 bases, J lost 5 bases, and 15 bases lay in between. Germline loops: CDR1 MNHEY, CDR2 SVGEGT. The length of the CDR3 is 15 residues. The chain's CDR3 is CASSADRGGTGELFF. Here the CDR3 DNA reads TGTGCCAGCAGTGCCGACAGGGGAGGGACCGGGGAGCTGTTTTTT.

The chain uses TRBV5-4 and TRBJ2-5, with 12 positions matching TRBD2. The V and J ends lost 5 bases and 1 base, in that order; junction bases with no gene match: 3. Germline V gives CDR1 SGHNT, CDR2 YYREEE (reference sequence). The CDR3 runs to 15 residues. DNA of the CDR3: TGTGCCAGCAGGACTAGCGGGGGCCTCCAAGAGACCCAGTACTTC. Protein: CASRTSGGLQETQYF.

The chain uses TRBV7-9 and TRBJ1-1, with 7 bases that match TRBD1. J gave up 1 base and V 1 base, and 6 bases lay outside the gene matches. Germline lookup yields CDR1 SEHNR and CDR2 FQNEAQ (reference sequence). This CDR3 has 16 amino acids. The CDR3 reads CASSLGTGERNTEAFF. Written as DNA, the CDR3 is TGTGCCAGCAGCTTAGGTACAGGGGAACGGAACACTGAAGCTTTCTTT.

This chain uses TRBV9 with TRBJ1-2; 7 nucleotides match TRBD1. V lost 4 bases, J lost 1 base, and 7 bases stayed unmatched. This CDR3 is 15 amino acids long. CDR1 and CDR2 from the germline V gene are SGDLS and YYNGEE. The CDR3 protein is CASSLRTGLNYGYTF. The CDR3 DNA follows: TGTGCCAGCAGCTTACGGACAGGACTTAACTATGGCTACACCTTC.

The CDR3 DNA is TGTGCCAGCAGCGCGACGACAGGGAGCTCCTACGAGCAGTACTTC. This encodes CASSATTGSSYEQYF. The J gene is TRBJ2-7, the V gene TRBV9; TRBD1 agrees at 7 bases. Trimming cost V 3 bases and J 0 bases; bases outside gene matches: 6. The CDR3 totals 15 residues. Germline loops: CDR1 SGDLS, CDR2 YYNGEE.

CDR3 DNA: TGTGCTAGTGGCGCCAGGGACCTCAACACTGAAGCTTTCTTT. This translates into CASGARDLNTEAFF. The V gene is TRBV12-5, the J gene TRBJ1-1; D perhaps matches TRBD1 (5 bases). Germline CDR1 is LGHNT and CDR2 is FRNRAP. The CDR3 is made up of 14 amino acids. Trimming cost V 6 bases and J 2 bases, with 13 bases left between them.

The J gene is TRBJ2-7, the V gene TRBV4-3, with D unresolved. Trimming shortened V by 4 bases and J by 3 bases, and 10 bases separated the two germline ends. Germline lookup yields CDR1 LGHNA and CDR2 YSLEER. This CDR3 has 13 amino acids. CDR3 in DNA: TGCGCCAGCAGCCCTCGACCCTACTACGAGCAGTACTTC. Translation gives CASSPRPYYEQYF.

This sequence joins TRBV15 and TRBJ2-1; the D is unclear. Between the trimmed V and J ends, which lost 6 bases and 2 bases, there was a span of 11 bases. From germline, CDR1 is LNHNV and CDR2 YYDKDF (reference sequence). The length of the CDR3 is 14 residues. The CDR3 here is CATSYLNTYNEQFF. CDR3 nucleotide sequence: TGTGCCACCAGTTACCTGAATACCTACAATGAGCAGTTCTTC.

This clone was counted only a few times. The chain recombines TRBV10-2 with TRBJ2-1; D unclear. Per the germline V gene, CDR1 is WSHSY and CDR2 is SAAADI. This CDR3 comprises 9 residues. Trimming left V 11 bases short and J 13 bases short, with 12 bases between. The CDR3 loop reads CADNRVQFF. For the CDR3, the DNA is TGCGCCGATAACCGGGTTCAGTTCTTC.

This chain connects TRBV7-2 to TRBJ2-3; D perhaps matches TRBD2 (6 bases). Germline-derived CDR1 and CDR2 are SGHTA and FQGNSA. The CDR3 consists of 14 residues. V lost 1 base and J 9 bases, leaving 14 bases between the germline ends. This CDR3 is CASSLGDSRVTQYF. The CDR3 DNA follows: TGTGCCAGCAGCTTAGGGGACTCCAGGGTGACGCAGTATTTT.

J is TRBJ1-2 and V is TRBV5-6; 8 bases are a match to TRBD1. The V gene's germline CDR1 is SGHDT and CDR2 YYEEEE. The CDR3 loop spans 15 amino acids. The V gene end was trimmed by 6 bases and the J gene end by 4 bases; junction bases not matched to a gene: 11. The CDR3 DNA reads TGTGCCAGCACCCTGCATGGACAGGGTCTCTATGGCTACACCTTC. This gives the protein CASTLHGQGLYGYTF.

CDR3 sequence (DNA): TGTGCCAGCAGCCAAGGGGGGCTAGCTGGGGTGACCCAGTACTTC. Translating gives CASSQGGLAGVTQYF. The chain joins TRBV5-6 to TRBJ2-5; D possibly uses TRBD1 or TRBD2 (6 bases each). V lost 4 bases and J 7 bases, leaving 20 bases between the germline ends. The length of the CDR3 is 15 residues. Germline V gene data show CDR1 as SGHDT and CDR2 as YYEEEE. Full variable domain (remainder filled in from reference TRBV5-6 and TRBJ2-5): DAGVTQSPTHLIKTRGQQVTLRCSPKSGHDTVSWYQQALGQGPQFIFQYYEEEERQRGNFPDRFSGHQFPNYSSELNVNALLLGDSALYLCASSQGGLAGVTQYFGPGTRLLVL.

The CDR3, as DNA: TGTGCCATCAGTGGGCCAACCCCCCTGAACACTGAAGCTTTCTTT. Protein product: CAISGPTPLNTEAFF. The genes are TRBV10-3 and TRBJ1-1, with D unresolved. Trimming removed 4 bases at V and 0 bases at J, with 12 bases between. This CDR3 is 15 amino acids long. The germline gives CDR1 ENHRY, CDR2 SYGVKD.

This clone was seen once. The gene calls are TRBV5-1 and TRBJ1-1; no clear D gene. The length of the CDR3 is 14 residues. Germline V gene sequence: CDR1 SGHRS, CDR2 YFSETQ. Trimming removed 4 bases from V and 0 bases from J, with 10 bases in between. CDR3 protein: CASSPTSVNTEAFF. As DNA, the CDR3 is TGCGCCAGCAGCCCGACATCCGTGAACACTGAAGCTTTCTTT.

This clone was found a few times. J is TRBJ1-2 and V is TRBV7-8; a possible D gene is TRBD1 (6 bases). Trimming pared 3 bases from V and 8 bases from J, leaving 13 bases between. This CDR3 is built from 13 residues. Germline CDR1 SGHVS, CDR2 FQNEAQ. The CDR3 DNA is TGTGCCAGCAGCTTTATACAGGGCCGAGGCTACACCTTC. This translates into CASSFIQGRGYTF.

The rearrangement joins TRBV30 to TRBJ2-7; 10 bases are a match to TRBD1. The CDR3 totals 14 residues. Germline V gene data show CDR1 as GTSNPN and CDR2 as SVGIG (reference sequence). J was trimmed by 3 bases and V by 1 base; bases with no gene match: 3. CDR3: CAWSAGTGVYEQYF. CDR3 coding DNA: TGTGCCTGGAGTGCCGGGACAGGGGTCTACGAGCAGTACTTC.

This chain uses TRBV7-9 with TRBJ2-6; D ambiguous. There are 13 residues in the CDR3. CDR1 SEHNR and CDR2 FQNEAQ come from the germline V gene (reference sequence). The germline V and J ends were trimmed by 3 bases and 0 bases, with 0 bases remaining between them. The CDR3 sequence: CASSFSGANVLTF. In nucleotides, the CDR3 is TGTGCCAGCAGCTTCTCTGGGGCCAACGTCCTGACTTTC.

The J gene is TRBJ1-5, the V gene TRBV6-5, with D possibly being TRBD1 (5 bases). Trimming took 7 bases from V and 6 from J, leaving 16 bases between them. CDR1 is MNHEY and CDR2 is SVGAGI in the germline V gene. This CDR3 has 14 residues. The CDR3 nucleotides are TGTGCCAGCACCTCCGCGGGGCAAAGTCAGCCCCAGCATTTT. Amino acids: CASTSAGQSQPQHF.

The CDR3 here is CASSLDGYGYTF. The CDR3 nucleotides are TGTGCCAGCAGCTTGGACGGCTATGGCTACACCTTC. The V gene is TRBV7-9, the J gene TRBJ1-2; D not resolved. The V and J ends lost 3 bases and 4 bases respectively, with 6 bases between them. The CDR3 consists of 12 residues. Germline assignment: CDR1 SEHNR and CDR2 FQNEAQ (reference sequence).

A single count supports this clone. V gene TRBV6-5 combines with J gene TRBJ1-1; D remains unclear. This CDR3 has 12 residues. The V end was cut by 6 bases, the J end by 3 bases, with 8 bases between. CDR1 MNHEY and CDR2 SVGAGI come from the germline V gene. In nucleotides, the CDR3 is TGTGCCAGCAGGGGAAGTGACACTGAAGCTTTCTTT. Translating it yields CASRGSDTEAFF.

The chain carries TRBV2 and TRBJ2-5; D might be TRBD1 (6 bases). Per germline, CDR1 SNHLY and CDR2 FYNNEI. Deletions cut 8 bases from V and 1 base from J, with 14 bases between. CDR3 length: 14 amino acids. This chain's CDR3 is CASGKTDSQETQYF. The DNA for the CDR3 is TGTGCCAGCGGGAAGACGGACAGCCAAGAGACCCAGTACTTC.

The chain employs TRBV2 and TRBJ2-7; D tentatively fits TRBD1 or TRBD2 (5 bases each). Trimming pared 5 bases from V and 5 bases from J, leaving 13 bases between. CDR1 and CDR2 (germline): SNHLY, FYNNEI. This CDR3 has 13 residues. DNA of the CDR3: TGTGCCAGCAGTATACGGGGCTTGGACGAGCAGTACTTC. As protein: CASSIRGLDEQYF.

The V call is TRBV24-1, the J call TRBJ1-2; D gene unclear. This CDR3 is 13 amino acids long. Deletions cut 3 bases from V and 4 bases from J, with 8 bases between. Germline V gene sequence: CDR1 KGHDR, CDR2 SFDVKD. The CDR3 DNA sequence: TGTGCCACCAGTGATAAGTCAGGCTATGGCTACACCTTC. Translated: CATSDKSGYGYTF.

The chain recombines TRBV2 with TRBJ2-3, with a tentative D call TRBD1 (6 bases). This CDR3 has 15 residues. Between the trimmed V and J ends, which lost 6 bases and 2 bases, there was a span of 15 bases. The germline V gene encodes CDR1 SNHLY and CDR2 FYNNEI. The CDR3 nucleotides read TGTGCCAGCAGCTCGCTAGGGACAAACACAGATACGCAGTATTTT. It yields the protein CASSSLGTNTDTQYF.

This clone showed up just once. The chain links TRBV5-6 to TRBJ1-2, with D possibly matching TRBD1 (6 bases). The V and J ends lost 4 bases and 6 bases respectively, with 13 bases between them. Germline CDR1 reads SGHDT; CDR2 reads YYEEEE. The CDR3 is made up of 13 amino acids. CDR3 nucleotide sequence: TGTGCCAGCAGCCGTCAGGGGAGGGATGGCTACACCTTC. Amino acids: CASSRQGRDGYTF.

J is TRBJ2-4 and V is TRBV7-2; 7 nucleotides agree with TRBD2. Per germline, CDR1 SGHTA and CDR2 FQGNSA. This CDR3 has 16 residues. V shed 1 base and J 15 bases; nucleotides not matched to a gene: 18. CDR3 nucleotides: TGTGCCAGCAGCTTAGAGTTAGCTAGTAGGACTAGAAGAGCGTACTTC. This sequence encodes CASSLELASRTRRAYF.